This note documents a single T cell receptor (beta chain) sequence. Its antigen is unknown. Qualities for individual bases were not recorded, and no much larger clone is one base off. The sample belongs to a study of blood T cell repertoires in COVID-19 (dated by TCRdb to the early 2020s). Concerning the study at large: Samples from collaborators originated in the United States, Italy and Spain and spanned both the acute and convalescent phases of COVID-19. The prospective study material was composed of cDNA or gDNA derived from T cells, B-cell-depleted T cells, or PBMCs. Subjects who had been exposed to COVID-19, were actively infected with it, or had recovered from it provided the deeply sampled blood TCRbeta repertoires that made up the dataset. A freely available public database, intended as a resource for researchers studying the immune response to SARS-CoV-2, is where the repertoires were released. Samples were obtained from the ongoing ImmuneRACE study (first 160 participants) and from 1,254 subjects provided by 6 global collaborators. The sample metadata nearly always contained a de-identified subject ID, COVID-19 status, age in years and sex. Where available, HLA class I and class II types were obtained from metadata supplied by the sample provider rather than from assay-based typing. Study-wide conclusions, independent of this receptor: How much clinical and demographic metadata was included differed by source and by participant, and the metadata was provided uncurated.

The immunoSEQ Assay, a bias-controlled multiplex PCR, was used to amplify TCRbeta CDR3 regions from genomic DNA. The paper's processing steps were these. The number of nucleated cells in each sample was estimated by amplification of reference gene primers within the assay. To quantify the absolute abundance of each unique TCRbeta CDR3 rearrangement, sequence reads were collapsed and filtered. For each sample, productive Simpson clonality was calculated by taking the square root of Simpson's diversity index across productive rearrangements. TCRdb took this table from immuneACCESS and kept in-frame rearrangements with V and J called. Such tables lack part of the clones; where checked against another copy, unresolved V genes explain under half of the gap, and the rest is unexplained. V, J and clone size were drawn from that table, and D and trimming were deduced from the DNA. The sample profile shows about 250,000 clones; about 82% of them were found once. The leading ten clones occupy approximately 9.1% of the sample.

Participants in the prospective study were enrolled through a virtual design, were aged roughly 18 to 100 years, and lived in about two dozen United States geographic areas. To assign participants to cohorts, the prospective study relied on clinical history that participants themselves reported in a screening survey and a study questionnaire. Each participant in the prospective study had whole blood, serum and a nasopharyngeal or oropharyngeal swab collected by mobile phlebotomists. Prospective study participants could optionally give additional blood draws and questionnaires over an approximately 2-month period. Before DNA extraction, blood samples from the prospective study were shipped at room temperature or frozen. The source material was PBMCs or T cells enriched from blood (not recorded which). The source is a woman in her forties or fifties with acute COVID-19.

Read as DNA, the sequence is TGCAGCGTTGGCCTACAGGGGCTCTATGGCTACACCTTC. The resulting protein is CSVGLQGLYGYTF. The chain links TRBV29-1 with TRBJ1-2, with TRBD1 matching 7 junction bases. Spanning cysteine to phenylalanine, the CDR3 consists of 13 amino acids. Only the CDR3 portion is preserved as DNA: 39 bases, with reading frame beginning at the first base. Sequences SQVTM (CDR1) and ANQGSEA (CDR2) are obtained from the germline V gene. Clipping removes 4 bases from V and 4 bases from J, with 6 as the unmatched junction base count.